Below, 9 T cell receptor beta chains from the same sample are listed, as sequenced in a study of early T cells in non-severe SARS-CoV-2 infection. In TCRdb, the 5' RACE reads were re-called with MiXCR into one record per CDR3 protein. The table records some 83,000 distinct CDR3 sequences, roughly a tenth of them present only once. The sequenced sample was whole blood, obtained at baseline. All receptors come from an adult who was a healthcare worker with PCR-confirmed SARS-CoV-2 infection or an uninfected control (not recorded which).

Ten or more counts support this clonotype. This chain uses TRBV4-1 with TRBJ2-3, with D unresolved. Trimming took 1 base from V and 2 from J, leaving 16 bases between them. Germline V gene data show CDR1 as MGHRA and CDR2 as YSYEKL. This CDR3 region has 17 residues. Here the CDR3 reads CASSQVFVTAITDTQYF. The CDR3 nucleotides read TGCGCCAGCAGCCAAGTCTTCGTGACGGCCATCACAGATACGCAGTATTTT.

The J gene is TRBJ2-1, the V gene TRBV7-7; the match to TRBD2 covers 8 bases. V was pared by 5 bases and J by 8 bases, with 11 bases of the junction left unmatched. Germline V gene data show CDR1 as SSHAT and CDR2 as FNYEAQ (reference sequence). The CDR3 consists of 15 residues. The CDR3 nucleotides are TGTGCCAGCAGCCAACGAGCGGGAGATCTCGATGAGCAGTTCTTC. Its protein is CASSQRAGDLDEQFF.

CDR3 region: CAISEGDRYYGYTF. CDR3 in DNA: TGTGCCATCAGTGAAGGGGACAGGTACTATGGCTACACCTTC. The V and J genes are TRBV10-3 and TRBJ1-2; 8 nucleotides agree with TRBD1. J was trimmed by 3 bases and V by 3 bases; bases with no gene match: 3. Germline values: CDR1 ENHRY, CDR2 SYGVKD. The CDR3 extends over 14 amino acids.

The rearrangement links TRBV24-1 to TRBJ1-4; no clear D. This CDR3 region has 13 residues. Germline V gene sequence: CDR1 KGHDR, CDR2 SFDVKD. V gave up 4 bases and J gave up 8 bases, with 10 bases separating them. The CDR3 protein is CATSDHIDEKLFF. CDR3 DNA: TGTGCCACCAGTGACCACATCGACGAAAAACTGTTTTTT.

There are a few counts of this clonotype. The V and J genes are TRBV30 and TRBJ1-5, with TRBD1 identical over 7 bases. The CDR3 is made up of 17 amino acids. Germline V lookup: CDR1 GTSNPN, CDR2 SVGIG (reference sequence). J was trimmed by 3 bases and V by 2 bases; bases with no gene match: 13. The CDR3 DNA sequence: TGTGCCTGGAGTTGGGGTACCGGGACAGCCTTCAATCAGCCCCAGCATTTT. Its translation is CAWSWGTGTAFNQPQHF.

The chain has TRBV6-5 and TRBJ2-5; D remains ambiguous. CDR3 length: 14 residues. Germline CDR1 is MNHEY and CDR2 is SVGAGI. The germline V and J ends were trimmed by 7 bases and 1 base, with 13 bases remaining between them. The CDR3 is CASKMAPAQETQYF. The CDR3, as DNA: TGTGCCAGCAAGATGGCCCCGGCCCAAGAGACCCAGTACTTC.

The chain joins TRBV10-2 to TRBJ2-2; 12 nucleotides line up with TRBD2. Germline CDR1 is WSHSY and CDR2 is SAAADI. The CDR3 runs to 16 residues. V lost 6 bases to trimming and J lost 1 base; unmatched junction nucleotides: 3. The CDR3 protein is CASRLAGGWNTGELFF. DNA for the CDR3: TGCGCCAGCAGACTAGCGGGAGGCTGGAACACCGGGGAGCTGTTTTTT.

This clonotype was detected ten times or more. The J gene is TRBJ2-7, the V gene TRBV6-2 or TRBV6-3; perhaps TRBD1 as D (5 bases). This CDR3 is 13 amino acids long. V was shortened by 5 bases and J by 5 bases, with 13 bases between the two germline ends. Germline values: CDR1 MNHEY, CDR2 SVGEGT. This CDR3 reads CASSQDSFNEQYF. For the CDR3, the DNA is TGTGCCAGCAGTCAAGACAGTTTCAACGAGCAGTACTTC.

This chain joins TRBV7-3 and TRBJ2-2; TRBD2 might be the D (6 bases). Germline CDR1 SGHTA, CDR2 FQGTGA. The CDR3 extends over 14 amino acids. The germline V and J ends were trimmed by 3 bases and 6 bases, with 11 bases remaining between them. CDR3 nucleotide sequence: TGTGCCAGCAGCTTCTCGGGAGAAGCCGGGGAGCTGTTTTTT. Its translation: CASSFSGEAGELFF.